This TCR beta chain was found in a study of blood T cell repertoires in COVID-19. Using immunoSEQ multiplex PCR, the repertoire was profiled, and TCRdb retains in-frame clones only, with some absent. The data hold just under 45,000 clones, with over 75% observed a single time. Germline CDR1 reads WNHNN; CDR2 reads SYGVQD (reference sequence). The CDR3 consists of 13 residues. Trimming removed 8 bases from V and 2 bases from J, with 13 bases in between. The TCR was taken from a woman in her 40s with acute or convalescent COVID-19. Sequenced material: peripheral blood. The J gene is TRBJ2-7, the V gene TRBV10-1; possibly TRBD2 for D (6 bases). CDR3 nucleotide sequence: TGCGCCAGCGGCGGGACCGCTGCCTACGAGCAGTACTTC. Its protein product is CASGGTAAYEQYF.